This passage covers 3 T cell receptor beta chains from one sample sequenced in a study of cytomegalovirus exposure and HLA in healthy donors. Primers: 60 Vbeta forward and 13 Jbeta reverse. Data came from immunoSEQ multiplex PCR; TCRdb stores just in-frame clones and leaves some out. The sample has some 130,000 clones; approximately 61% are singletons. The sequenced sample was PBMCs. These receptors all stem from a human donor in good health.

V usage is TRBV7-9 and J usage is TRBJ1-1, with TRBD1 matching over 9 bases. CDR3 length: 13 residues. V trimming: 3 bases; J trimming: 5 bases; junction bases outside the gene matches: 1. The germline CDR1 and CDR2 sequences are SEHNR and FQNEAQ (reference sequence). CDR3 sequence reads: CASSLDRGTEAFF. DNA for the CDR3: TGTGCCAGCAGCTTGGACAGGGGTACTGAAGCTTTCTTT.

The V and J genes are TRBV9 and TRBJ2-1; 9 nucleotides line up with TRBD1. There are 16 residues in the CDR3. The V and J ends lost 1 base and 7 bases, in that order; junction bases with no gene match: 9. CDR1 is SGDLS, CDR2 YYNGEE, per germline. The chain's CDR3 is CASSVHRDRESNEQFF. The CDR3 DNA reads TGTGCCAGCAGCGTACACCGGGACAGGGAGTCAAATGAGCAGTTCTTC. Full variable domain (outside the CDR3, taken from reference TRBV9 and TRBJ2-1): DSGVTQTPKHLITATGQRVTLRCSPRSGDLSVYWYQQSLDQGLQFLIQYYNGEERAKGNILERFSAQQFPDLHSELNLSSLELGDSALYFCASSVHRDRESNEQFFGPGTRLTVL.

V and J are TRBV19 and TRBJ2-3; tentative D call: TRBD1 (6 bases). Germline loops: CDR1 LNHDA, CDR2 SQIVND (reference sequence). Trimming removed 5 bases from V and 1 base from J, with 13 bases in between. The CDR3 is 15 residues long. CDR3 in DNA: TGTGCCAGTAGTCCTCAGGGGTGGGGCACAGATACGCAGTATTTT. Amino acid sequence: CASSPQGWGTDTQYF.